The 8 T cell receptor beta chains below come from one sample, sequenced in a study of OX40 agonist ivuxolimab in advanced cancers. The data were produced by immunoSEQ multiplex PCR, yet TCRdb's version contains in-frame clones alone and is incomplete. The table lists around 30,000 clones, approximately 89% of them singletons, with 36% in the top ten. Material: CD4+ or CD8+ T cells sorted from blood, obtained in a trial of the OX40 agonist ivuxolimab. The receptors were gathered from an adult with an advanced solid tumor such as melanoma, head and neck, liver or kidney cancer.

The chain links TRBV7-8 to TRBJ2-7; 10 positions agree with TRBD1. The CDR3 totals 15 residues. Germline V gene lookup returns CDR1 SGHVS and CDR2 FQNEAQ. Trimming took 5 bases from V and 2 from J; bases not matched to a gene: 6. This CDR3 reads CASSVGTGVPYEQYF. The DNA of the CDR3 is TGTGCCAGCAGCGTCGGGACAGGGGTTCCCTACGAGCAGTACTTC.

The CDR3 sequence: CASSEGRVNEKLFF. CDR3 DNA: TGTGCCAGCAGTGAAGGCAGGGTTAATGAAAAACTGTTTTTT. The chain has TRBV2 and TRBJ1-4; D might be TRBD1 (5 bases). The germline V gene encodes CDR1 SNHLY and CDR2 FYNNEI. The CDR3 runs 14 residues. The V end lost 1 base, the J end lost 4 bases, and 7 bases lay between the germline ends.

V and J are TRBV30 and TRBJ2-7; TRBD2 agrees at 7 bases. The V segment lost 8 bases and the J segment 1 base; nucleotides outside the gene matches: 5. Germline lookup yields CDR1 GTSNPN and CDR2 SVGIG (reference sequence). The CDR3 spans 12 residues. The CDR3 DNA reads TGTGCCGGCGGACTAGATTCCTACGAGCAGTACTTC. The encoded protein is CAGGLDSYEQYF.

V gene TRBV7-9 combines with J gene TRBJ2-7; the D is unclear. CDR1 is SEHNR and CDR2 is FQNEAQ in the germline V gene (reference sequence). The length of the CDR3 is 12 residues. Deletions cut 5 bases from V and 4 bases from J, with 9 bases between. The CDR3 is CASSPLTYEQYF. In DNA, the CDR3 is TGTGCCAGCAGCCCCCTGACGTACGAGCAGTACTTC. The full variable domain, in which reference TRBV7-9 and TRBJ2-7 provide the parts outside the CDR3, is DTGVSQNPRHKITKRGQNVTFRCDPISEHNRLYWYRQTLGQGPEFLTYFQNEAQLEKSRLLSDRFSAERPKGSFSTLEIQRTEQGDSAMYLCASSPLTYEQYFGPGTRLTVT.

This CDR3 is CAEIGQGYSYEQYF. CDR3 bases: TGTGCCGAAATCGGGCAGGGCTACTCCTACGAGCAGTACTTC. This chain links TRBV5-8 with TRBJ2-7, with D perhaps matching TRBD1 (5 bases). V lost 10 bases to trimming and J lost 0 bases, with 17 bases between them. The CDR3 runs to 14 residues. Germline lookup yields CDR1 SGHTS and CDR2 YDEGEE. Supplemented by reference TRBV5-8 and TRBJ2-7, the full variable domain reads EAGVTQSPTHLIKTRGQQATLRCSPISGHTSVYWYQQALGLGLQFLLWYDEGEERNRGNFPPRFSGRQFPNYSSELNVNALELEDSALYLCAEIGQGYSYEQYFGPGTRLTVT.

The J gene is TRBJ2-2, the V gene TRBV6-5; TRBD2 matches at 7 bases. The V gene end was trimmed by 3 bases and the J gene end by 5 bases; junction bases not matched to a gene: 3. Germline CDR1 MNHEY, CDR2 SVGAGI. This CDR3 contains 14 residues. DNA of the CDR3: TGTGCCAGCAGTTATACCGGGGGGACCGGGGAGCTGTTTTTT. Its protein product is CASSYTGGTGELFF.

J is TRBJ2-1 and V is TRBV7-9; the D is unclear. The germline gives CDR1 SEHNR, CDR2 FQNEAQ (reference sequence). With 1 base removed from V and 6 bases from J, the gap between germline ends came to 7 bases. The CDR3 totals 13 residues. The CDR3 region is CASSLGSPNEQFF. DNA for the CDR3: TGTGCCAGCAGCTTAGGGAGCCCCAATGAGCAGTTCTTC.

The CDR3 DNA is TGTGCCAGCAGCCAAGTTTTGGGGGCCTACGAGCAGTACTTC. Its translation: CASSQVLGAYEQYF. The chain has TRBV4-2 and TRBJ2-7; D is perhaps TRBD1 or TRBD2 (5 bases each). The CDR3 covers 14 residues. Germline CDR1 is LGHNA and CDR2 is YNFKEQ. Trimming left V 1 base short and J 2 bases short, with 9 bases between.